The clone carrying this TCR beta chain has a handful of counts. The sample is drawn from a study of cytomegalovirus exposure and HLA in healthy donors. There are 14 residues in the CDR3. The V and J ends lost 3 bases and 1 base respectively, with 8 bases between them. In germline, CDR1 is SGHTA, CDR2 FQGNSA. Primers included in the PCR were 60 Vbeta and 13 Jbeta primers. This table comes from immunoSEQ multiplex PCR, and its TCRdb copy is limited to in-frame clones, with some not included. The sample shows fewer than 150,000 clones, about 73% of them seen only once. This clonotype was obtained from a woman between 35 and 50 years old in good health and CMV-seropositive. Sequencing input: PBMCs. This chain links TRBV7-2 with TRBJ2-3; D uncertain. The CDR3 loop reads CASSLAARTDTQYF. As DNA, the CDR3 is TGTGCCAGCAGCTTGGCAGCGCGCACAGATACGCAGTATTTT.